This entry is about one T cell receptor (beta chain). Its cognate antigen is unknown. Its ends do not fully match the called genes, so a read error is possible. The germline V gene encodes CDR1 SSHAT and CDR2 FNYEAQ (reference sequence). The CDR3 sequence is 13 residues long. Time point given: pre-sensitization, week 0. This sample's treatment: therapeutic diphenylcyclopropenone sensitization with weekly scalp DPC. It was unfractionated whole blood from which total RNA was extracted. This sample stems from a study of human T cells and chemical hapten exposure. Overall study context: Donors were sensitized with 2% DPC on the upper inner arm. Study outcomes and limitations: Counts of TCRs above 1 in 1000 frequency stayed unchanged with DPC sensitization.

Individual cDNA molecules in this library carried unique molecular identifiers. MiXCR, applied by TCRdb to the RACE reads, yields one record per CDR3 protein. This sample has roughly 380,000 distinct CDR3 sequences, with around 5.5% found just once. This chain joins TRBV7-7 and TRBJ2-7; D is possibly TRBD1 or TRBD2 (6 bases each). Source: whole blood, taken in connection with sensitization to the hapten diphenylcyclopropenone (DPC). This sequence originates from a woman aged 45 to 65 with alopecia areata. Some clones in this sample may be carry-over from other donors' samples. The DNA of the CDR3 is TGTGGCAGCAGCTCCGGAGGGGGGAATGAGCAGTACTTC. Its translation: CGSSSGGGNEQYF.